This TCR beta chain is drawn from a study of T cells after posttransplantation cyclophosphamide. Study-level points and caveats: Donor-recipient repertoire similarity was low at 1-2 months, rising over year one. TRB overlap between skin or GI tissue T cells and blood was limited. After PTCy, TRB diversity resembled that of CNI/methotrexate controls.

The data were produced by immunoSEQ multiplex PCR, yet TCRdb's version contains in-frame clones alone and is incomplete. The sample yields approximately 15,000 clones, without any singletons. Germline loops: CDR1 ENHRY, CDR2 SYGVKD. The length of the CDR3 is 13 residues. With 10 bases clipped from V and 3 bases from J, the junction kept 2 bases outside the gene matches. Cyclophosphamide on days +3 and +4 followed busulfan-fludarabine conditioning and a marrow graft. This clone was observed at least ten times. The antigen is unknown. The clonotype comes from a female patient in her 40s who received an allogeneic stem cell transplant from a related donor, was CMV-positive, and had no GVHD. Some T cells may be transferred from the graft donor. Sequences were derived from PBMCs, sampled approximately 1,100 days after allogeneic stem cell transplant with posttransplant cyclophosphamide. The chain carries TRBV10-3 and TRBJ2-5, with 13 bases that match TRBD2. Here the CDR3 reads CATTSGGEETQYF. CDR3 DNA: TGTGCCACCACTAGCGGGGGGGAAGAGACCCAGTACTTC.